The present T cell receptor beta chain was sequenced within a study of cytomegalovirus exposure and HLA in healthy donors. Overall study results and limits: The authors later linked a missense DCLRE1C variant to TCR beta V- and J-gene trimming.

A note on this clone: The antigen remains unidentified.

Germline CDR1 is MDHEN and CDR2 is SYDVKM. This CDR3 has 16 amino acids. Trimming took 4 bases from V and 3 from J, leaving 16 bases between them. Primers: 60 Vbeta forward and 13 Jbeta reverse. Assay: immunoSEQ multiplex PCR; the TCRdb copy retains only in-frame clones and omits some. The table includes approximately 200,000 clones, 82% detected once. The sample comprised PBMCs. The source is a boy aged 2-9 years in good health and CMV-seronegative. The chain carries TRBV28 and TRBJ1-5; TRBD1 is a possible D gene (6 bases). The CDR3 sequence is CASSSALGQINQPQHF. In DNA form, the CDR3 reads TGTGCCAGCAGTTCCGCCCTCGGACAGATCAATCAGCCCCAGCATTTT.